The rows below give T cell receptor beta chains drawn from one sample of a study of cytotoxic CD8 clonotypes in ibrutinib-treated CLL. Assay: immunoSEQ multiplex PCR; the TCRdb copy retains only in-frame clones and omits some. In the table there are about 130,000 clones, 75% to 80% of which are singletons. The sequencing used PBMCs, collected after 24 months of ibrutinib treatment. The receptor set was obtained from a human donor with chronic lymphocytic leukemia. CDR3s include the opening cysteine and the closing phenylalanine or tryptophan. A D gene is named only where the DNA matches it firmly.

j_call d_call v_call cdr3_aa
TRBJ2-1 NA TRBV9 CASSKGAPYNEQFF
TRBJ2-2 NA TRBV5-1 CASSLGQTGTGELFF
TRBJ2-1 NA TRBV6-5 CASSYFQGPHNEQFF
TRBJ2-7 NA TRBV7-2 CATGPRIDSYEQYF
TRBJ2-3 NA TRBV11-2 CASSPGYSFYTQYF
TRBJ2-2 NA TRBV9 CASSPRRADTGELFF
TRBJ2-3 TRBD1 TRBV5-8 CASSQDRGTDTQYF
TRBJ2-5 TRBD2 TRBV2 CASSGWTSGYQETQYF
TRBJ2-1 TRBD1 TRBV2 CASSADRVVRGEQFF
TRBJ2-7 NA TRBV4-3 CASSPGWRDTYEQYF
TRBJ2-3 NA TRBV4-1 CASSQDLASWGDTQYF
TRBJ2-6 NA TRBV4-3 CASSQVEGAGSGANVLTF
TRBJ1-2 NA TRBV6-5 CASSKDATNYGYTF
TRBJ2-3 NA TRBV7-3 CASRAGDGTDTQYF
TRBJ2-1 TRBD1 TRBV27 CASSRGPYNEQFF
TRBJ2-2 TRBD1 TRBV28 CASSLGTANTGELFF
TRBJ1-2 NA TRBV29-1 CSVGGGSYGYTF
TRBJ2-1 NA TRBV27 CASKGGQGQFF
TRBJ2-5 TRBD2 TRBV2 CASRRTSGGAGETQYF
TRBJ2-6 NA TRBV2 CASILQGATNVLTF
TRBJ1-1 NA TRBV30 CAWSVLGPPTTEAFF
TRBJ2-7 TRBD2 TRBV19 CASKVAGGSYEQYF
TRBJ2-3 NA TRBV7-2 CASSLVGGAGGTDTQYF
TRBJ2-5 NA TRBV19 CASSIAGSPRVTQYF
TRBJ2-5 TRBD2 TRBV7-9 CASSRPTSGETQYF
TRBJ2-7 NA TRBV10-3 CAISGVGYEQYF
TRBJ1-1 NA TRBV7-9 CASSYTGSTEAFF
TRBJ1-4 NA TRBV6-1 CASSPATNEKLFF
TRBJ2-1 NA TRBV7-2 CASSPVRAAYNEQFF
TRBJ2-7 NA TRBV5-1 CASSFVAGTYEQYF
TRBJ1-6 NA TRBV28 CASRPGGSPLHF
TRBJ2-5 TRBD2 TRBV25-1 CASSRGRGERGETQYF
TRBJ2-5 TRBD2 TRBV9 CASSVGWGGRGETQYF
TRBJ2-7 TRBD2 TRBV7-2 CASSPPSGRRPHF
TRBJ1-3 NA TRBV7-9 CASSTPPSGNTIYF
TRBJ2-5 NA TRBV4-2 CASSQGGQAGTQYF
TRBJ2-7 NA TRBV7-6 CASSPWGYEQYF
TRBJ1-1 NA TRBV5-1 CASSRGGALNTEAFF
TRBJ2-7 TRBD1 TRBV30 CAGTHRGRLSYEQYF
TRBJ2-7 NA TRBV6-6 CASGRGEQYF
TRBJ2-2 NA TRBV4-1 CASSHGRDPNTGELFF
TRBJ1-3 NA TRBV28 CATAGGAAGNTIYF
TRBJ2-5 TRBD1 TRBV28 CASSFGAGGIETQYF
TRBJ2-7 NA TRBV7-9 CASSFEGKQAYEQYF
TRBJ1-3 NA TRBV7-2 CASSFGTEGTIYF
TRBJ2-3 NA TRBV5-8 CASSFVNVGGTDTQYF
TRBJ1-3 TRBD1 TRBV5-1 CASSLFGTGVAGNTIYF
TRBJ2-1 NA TRBV19 CASTSDQYNEQFF
TRBJ2-7 TRBD1 TRBV2 CASSDRGTGFEEQYF
TRBJ1-2 TRBD1 TRBV30 CACDREPFNGYTF
TRBJ1-1 NA TRBV30 CAWITTAFKTEAFF
TRBJ2-3 NA TRBV5-4 CASSLPGTLSTDTQYF
TRBJ2-6 TRBD2 TRBV9 CASSALGLAGDSGANVLTF
TRBJ2-3 NA TRBV10-3 CAIRGGQLYTDTQYF
TRBJ2-4 NA TRBV7-9 CASSLELEGLAKNIQYF
TRBJ2-7 TRBD2 TRBV19 CASSATSRFSYEQYF
TRBJ2-3 TRBD2 TRBV28 CASSLRQRGGEDTQYF